The subject of this entry is one TCR beta chain. Its antigen is unknown. No quality values exist for individual bases; no much larger clone is one base distant. TCRbeta CDR3 regions were amplified from genomic DNA using the immunoSEQ Assay, a bias-controlled multiplex PCR. The original pipeline was this. The number of nucleated cells in each sample was estimated by amplification of reference gene primers within the assay. To quantify the absolute abundance of each unique TCRbeta CDR3 rearrangement, sequence reads were collapsed and filtered. For each sample, productive Simpson clonality was calculated as the square root of Simpson's diversity index across productive rearrangements. TCRdb carries this immuneACCESS record with in-frame sequences only. Its versions omit some clonotypes, under half of them owing to an unresolved V gene in the studies checked, with the rest unexplained. V, J and clone size are taken as reported in that table, and D and trimming were inferred from the DNA itself. The sample has some 100,000 clones on record, around 89% of them singletons. In total, the top ten clones hold approximately 20% of the sample.

The collaborating institutions used their own protocols to collect whole blood in K2EDTA tubes. For TCRbeta analysis, collaborators shipped samples in one of three forms: frozen whole blood, isolated PBMCs, or DNA extracted from either of those sample types. The germline V gene specifies SNHLY as CDR1 and FYNNEI as CDR2. V was cut back by 0 bases and J by 5 bases, leaving a gap of 10 bases between them. CDR3 length: 14 amino acids, cysteine to phenylalanine. Just the 42-base CDR3 DNA is kept, in frame starting at base 1. This sample was included in a study of blood T cell repertoires in COVID-19 (dated by TCRdb to 2020 to 2021). Looking at the study overall: Samples from collaborators originated in the United States, Italy and Spain and spanned both the acute and convalescent phases of COVID-19. The material from the prospective study consisted of cDNA or gDNA derived from T cells, B-cell-depleted T cells, or PBMCs. Deeply sampled blood TCRbeta repertoires from subjects exposed to, actively infected with, or recovered from COVID-19 were included in the dataset. The repertoires were released in a freely available public database meant as a resource for research on the immune response to SARS-CoV-2. The samples were drawn from two sources: the first 160 participants of the ongoing ImmuneRACE study, and 1,200 or so subjects contributed by 6 global collaborators. Sample metadata almost always included a de-identified subject ID, COVID-19 status, age in years and sex. Where HLA class I and class II types were available, the types were taken from metadata supplied by the sample provider, not from assay-based typing. Results and caveats for the whole study, not just this receptor: Clinical and demographic metadata were provided uncurated, with the amount varying by source and participant.

This receptor was taken from a human donor with acute or convalescent COVID-19. The donor label of this sample is uncertain. Sequencing was done on a sample of peripheral blood. The chain is encoded by TRBV2 joined to TRBJ2-5, with a tentative D gene TRBD1 over 6 matching bases. CDR3 region: CASSEALQGETQYF. The nucleotide sequence is given as TGTGCCAGCAGTGAAGCGCTTCAGGGGGAGACCCAGTACTTC.